These 10 T cell receptor beta chains were all obtained from the same sample, sequenced in a study of cytomegalovirus exposure and HLA in healthy donors. Vbeta (60) and Jbeta (13) primers were used in the PCR. Profiling relied on immunoSEQ multiplex PCR, and the TCRdb table lists in-frame clones only, not all of them. The repertoire holds around 250,000 clones, with roughly four fifths as singletons. The material sequenced was PBMCs. The receptor set was obtained from a woman aged 55-70 years in good health and CMV-seropositive.

The chain carries TRBV5-1 and TRBJ2-4; 12 positions agree with TRBD2. V lost 2 bases, J lost 8 bases, and 8 bases stayed unmatched. Per germline, CDR1 SGHRS and CDR2 YFSETQ. The CDR3 loop spans 16 amino acids. The CDR3 DNA sequence: TGCGCCAGCAGCTTTGCTAGCGGGAGGGGAGGGGACATTCAGTACTTC. This codes for CASSFASGRGGDIQYF.

Only one count was recorded for this clone. This chain connects TRBV29-1 to TRBJ1-1; D gene uncertain. The V and J ends lost 5 bases and 1 base respectively, with 11 bases between them. CDR1 and CDR2 (germline): SQVTM, ANQGSEA. The CDR3 extends over 13 amino acids. CDR3 sequence: CSVLTSGNTEAFF. CDR3 nucleotides: TGCAGCGTTTTGACATCAGGGAACACTGAAGCTTTCTTT.

V and J are TRBV11-2 and TRBJ2-7; weak D call: TRBD2 (5 bases). V lost 3 bases and J lost 0, with 12 bases in between. The V gene's germline CDR1 is SGHAT and CDR2 FQNNGV. The CDR3 length is 15 residues. Here the CDR3 reads CASSLAQGGSYEQYF. CDR3 in DNA: TGTGCCAGCAGCTTGGCTCAAGGAGGCTCCTACGAGCAGTACTTC.

The rearrangement uses TRBV19 and TRBJ2-2, with a weak D call TRBD2 (5 bases). This CDR3 contains 15 residues. V gave up 3 bases and J gave up 3 bases, with 11 bases separating them. Germline V gene lookup returns CDR1 LNHDA and CDR2 SQIVND (reference sequence). CDR3 sequence: CASSINGMDTGELFF. CDR3 DNA sequence: TGTGCCAGTAGTATCAACGGGATGGACACCGGGGAGCTGTTTTTT. Using reference TRBV19 and TRBJ2-2 for the parts outside the CDR3, the full variable domain is DGGITQSPKYLFRKEGQNVTLSCEQNLNHDAMYWYRQDPGQGLRLIYYSQIVNDFQKGDIAEGYSVSREKKESFPLTVTSAQKNPTAFYLCASSINGMDTGELFFGEGSRLTVL.

The gene calls are TRBV23-1 and TRBJ2-5, with TRBD1 matching over 10 bases. TRBV23-1 is an open reading frame whose function is uncertain. J lost 7 bases, V lost 5 bases, and 7 bases had no gene match. The CDR3 has 14 residues. CDR3 DNA sequence: TGCGCCAGCAGTGAGGGACAGGGGTCGGCGACCCAGTACTTC. This codes for CASSEGQGSATQYF.

As for this clone: The junction does not match germline at one end; this may be a read error. This chain uses TRBV7-9 with TRBJ2-5, with 7 positions matching TRBD2. Germline lookup yields CDR1 SEHNR and CDR2 FQNEAQ (reference sequence). The CDR3 consists of 17 residues. The CDR3 coding sequence is TGTTCCAGCAGCTTAGCTTCTAGCGGACGGGGGGAAGAGACCCAGTACTTC. This encodes CSSSLASSGRGEETQYF. The full variable domain, its missing parts supplied by reference TRBV7-9 and TRBJ2-5, is DTGVSQNPRHKITKRGQNVTFRCDPISEHNRLYWYRQTLGQGPEFLTYFQNEAQLEKSRLLSDRFSAERPKGSFSTLEIQRTEQGDSAMYLCSSSLASSGRGEETQYFGPGTRLLVL.

The count of this clone is one. The chain uses TRBV9 and TRBJ2-3; 7 bases agree with TRBD2. The CDR3 runs to 14 residues. The V and J ends lost 2 bases and 11 bases, in that order; junction bases with no gene match: 11. Germline V gives CDR1 SGDLS, CDR2 YYNGEE. CDR3 residues: CASSVSSRTSVQYF. The DNA for the CDR3 is TGTGCCAGCAGCGTTAGTAGTCGGACTAGTGTGCAGTATTTT.

The chain carries TRBV9 and TRBJ2-3; 8 bases align to TRBD1. J was trimmed by 6 bases and V by 0 bases; bases with no gene match: 6. The CDR3 has 15 residues. The germline V gene encodes CDR1 SGDLS and CDR2 YYNGEE. The CDR3 protein is CASSVEGQVTDTQYF. For the CDR3, the DNA is TGTGCCAGCAGCGTAGAGGGACAGGTAACCGATACGCAGTATTTT.

V usage is TRBV15 and J usage is TRBJ2-6; D is uncertain. V was trimmed by 5 bases and J by 2 bases, leaving 7 bases between them. The germline gives CDR1 LNHNV, CDR2 YYDKDF (reference sequence). The CDR3 contains 14 residues. The CDR3 region has the DNA TGTGCCACCAGCGCCGCGACTGGGGCCAACGTCCTGACTTTC. Translated: CATSAATGANVLTF.

V is TRBV11-2 and J is TRBJ2-5, with TRBD2 identical over 10 bases. This CDR3 comprises 16 residues. Germline CDR1 and CDR2: SGHAT and FQNNGV. The J segment lost 3 bases and the V segment lost 0 bases, leaving 4 bases of the junction unmatched. The CDR3 DNA follows: TGTGCCAGCAGCTTAGAGGTCACTAGCGGGAAAGAGACCCAGTACTTC. As protein: CASSLEVTSGKETQYF.